Described below is a single T cell receptor (beta chain) sequence and its context. Its antigen is currently unknown. The sample comes from a study of T cell responses to AZD1222 COVID-19 vaccine. Findings of the study overall: There were vaccine-associated CD4 TCRs across spike, dominant at 160-218 and 743-854. Baseline seropositivity characterized only a handful of AZD1222 recipients. The sample set comprised mostly white British donors with more females, and clonal diversity was possibly underestimated.

CDR3 length equals 16 residues. V shed 5 bases and J shed 9 bases, with 20 bases lying between them. Germline CDR1 reads SGHAT; CDR2 reads FQNNGV. Generated by immunoSEQ multiplex PCR, the TCRdb table keeps only in-frame clones and is missing some. The sample holds 100,000 to 150,000 clones; about 93% are singletons and the top ten take around 5.9%. The sequence was obtained from an adult in good health. The specimen comprised peripheral blood, sampled on day 0 of AZD1222 vaccination. The rearrangement joins TRBV11-2 to TRBJ1-6, with D unclear. The CDR3 here is CASSVGETTAGSPLHF. DNA for the CDR3: TGTGCCAGCAGCGTTGGGGAAACCACGGCGGGTTCACCCCTCCACTTT.